This T cell receptor beta chain was identified during a study of blood T cell repertoires in COVID-19. Study background: The United States, Italy and Spain supplied acute and convalescent COVID-19 samples. Sample material is recorded as cDNA or gDNA derived from T cells, B-cell-depleted T cells, or PBMCs.

Authors' data handling: Amplification with reference gene primers provided the estimates of nucleated cell counts. Only in-frame clones appear in the TCRdb table, and some are missing; sequencing was by immunoSEQ multiplex PCR. The V and J calls and clone size are taken from that table; D and trimming were inferred from the DNA. The table includes some 300,000 clones, about 88% detected once. This CDR3 is built from 17 residues. V lost 1 base, J lost 2 bases, and 7 bases stayed unmatched. Germline V lookup: CDR1 SGHTA, CDR2 FQGNSA. The source is a man in his 70s with acute or convalescent COVID-19. The sequenced material came from peripheral blood. The V call is TRBV7-2, the J call TRBJ2-7; 11 nucleotides align to TRBD2. The CDR3 DNA reads TGTGCCAGCAGCTTAGTCCCTAGCGGGGGGTTCCCCTACGAGCAGTACTTC. It is translated as CASSLVPSGGFPYEQYF.